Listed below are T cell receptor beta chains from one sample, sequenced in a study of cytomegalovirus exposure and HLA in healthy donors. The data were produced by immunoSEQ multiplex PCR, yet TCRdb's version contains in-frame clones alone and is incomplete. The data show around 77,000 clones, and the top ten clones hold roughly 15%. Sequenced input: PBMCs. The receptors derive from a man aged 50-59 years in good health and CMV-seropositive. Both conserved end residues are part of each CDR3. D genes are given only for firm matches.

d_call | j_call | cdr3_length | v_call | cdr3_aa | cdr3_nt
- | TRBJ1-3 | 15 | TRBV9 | CASSVSRFEGNTIYF | TGTGCCAGCAGCGTGTCCAGATTCGAAGGAAACACCATATATTTT
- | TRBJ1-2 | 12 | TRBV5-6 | CASSPNSYGYTF | TGTGCCAGCAGCCCGAACTCTTATGGCTACACCTTC
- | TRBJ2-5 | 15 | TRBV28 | CASSFMRVGAETQYF | TGTGCCAGCAGTTTCATGAGGGTGGGGGCGGAGACCCAGTACTTC
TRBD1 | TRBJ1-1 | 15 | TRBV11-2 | CASSFWQGAGTEAFF | TGTGCCAGCAGCTTTTGGCAGGGGGCCGGCACTGAAGCTTTCTTT
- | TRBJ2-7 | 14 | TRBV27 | CASSLYRGGLEQYF | TGTGCCAGCAGTCTTTACAGAGGCGGGCTCGAGCAGTACTTC
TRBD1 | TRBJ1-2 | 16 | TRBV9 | CASSVSGGAGFYGYTF | TGTGCCAGCAGCGTATCAGGGGGCGCAGGATTCTATGGCTACACCTTC
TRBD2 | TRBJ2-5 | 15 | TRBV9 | CASSVEGLAGETQYF | TGTGCCAGCAGCGTAGAAGGCCTAGCGGGGGAGACCCAGTACTTC
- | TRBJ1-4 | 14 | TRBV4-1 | CASSQGRVNEKLFF | TGCGCCAGCAGCCAGGGCAGGGTCAATGAAAAACTGTTTTTT
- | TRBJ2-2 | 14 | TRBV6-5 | CASSYRGGTGELFF | TGTGCCAGCAGCTACAGGGGGGGTACCGGGGAGCTGTTTTTT
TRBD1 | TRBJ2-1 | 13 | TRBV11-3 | CASSLTGGNEQFF | TGTGCCAGCAGCTTGACAGGGGGGAATGAGCAGTTCTTC
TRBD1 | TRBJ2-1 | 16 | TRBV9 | CASSVDWGQGRNEQFF | TGTGCCAGCAGCGTCGACTGGGGACAGGGGAGGAATGAGCAGTTCTTC
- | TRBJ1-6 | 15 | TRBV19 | CASSSQGRDNSPLHF | TGTGCCAGTAGTTCTCAGGGGCGCGATAATTCACCCCTCCACTTT
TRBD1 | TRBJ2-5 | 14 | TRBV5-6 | CASSQWTGGETQYF | TGTGCCAGCAGCCAATGGACAGGGGGAGAGACCCAGTACTTC
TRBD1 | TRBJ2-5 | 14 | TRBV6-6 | CASSPRQGEETQYF | TGTGCCAGCAGCCCCCGACAGGGTGAAGAGACCCAGTACTTC
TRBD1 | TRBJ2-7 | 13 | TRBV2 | CAISAGQGVEQYF | TGTGCCATTTCAGCGGGACAGGGTGTCGAGCAGTACTTC
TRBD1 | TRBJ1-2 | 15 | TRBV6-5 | CASSYQGQGPYGYTF | TGTGCCAGCAGTTACCAGGGACAGGGACCCTATGGCTACACCTTC
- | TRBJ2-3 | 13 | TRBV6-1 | CASSEAQGDTQYF | TGTGCCAGCAGTGAAGCGCAGGGAGATACGCAGTATTTT
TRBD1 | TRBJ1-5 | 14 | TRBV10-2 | CASRSGTGKQPQHF | TGCGCCAGCAGATCCGGGACAGGGAAACAGCCCCAGCATTTT
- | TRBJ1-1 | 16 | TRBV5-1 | CASSLTAGPMNTEAFF | TGCGCCAGCAGCTTAACTGCGGGGCCGATGAACACTGAAGCTTTCTTT
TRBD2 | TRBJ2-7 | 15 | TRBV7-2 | CASSFSGLAGLEQYF | TGTGCCAGCAGCTTCTCGGGACTAGCGGGTTTGGAGCAGTACTTC
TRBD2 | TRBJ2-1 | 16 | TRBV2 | CASSESSGREVNEQFF | TGTGCCAGCAGTGAGTCTAGCGGGAGGGAAGTCAATGAGCAGTTCTTC
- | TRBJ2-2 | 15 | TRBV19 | CASSPQGISTGELFF | TGTGCCAGTAGTCCGCAGGGTATCAGCACCGGGGAGCTGTTTTTT
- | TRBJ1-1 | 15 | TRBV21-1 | CASSAQGRVRTEAFF | TGTGCCAGCAGCGCTCAAGGGAGGGTTCGCACTGAAGCTTTCTTT
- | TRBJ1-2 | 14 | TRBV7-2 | CASRRDLQRSDYTF | TGTGCCAGCAGGCGCGACTTACAAAGGTCGGACTACACCTTC
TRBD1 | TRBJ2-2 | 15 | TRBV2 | CASSGTGLGTGELFF | TGTGCCAGCAGTGGGACAGGGCTTGGCACCGGGGAGCTGTTTTTT
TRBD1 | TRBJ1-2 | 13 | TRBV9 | CASSVGDRPLSTF | TGTGCCAGCAGCGTGGGGGACAGGCCCCTTTCCACCTTC
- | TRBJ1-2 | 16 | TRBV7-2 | CASSSKTEGANYGYTF | TGTGCCAGCAGTTCCAAAACTGAAGGGGCAAACTATGGCTACACCTTC
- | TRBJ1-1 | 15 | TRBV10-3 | CAISESILTNTEAFF | TGTGCCATCAGTGAGTCGATACTAACGAACACTGAAGCTTTCTTT
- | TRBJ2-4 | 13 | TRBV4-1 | CASSQGRLDIQYF | TGCGCCAGCAGCCAAGGGCGACTGGACATTCAGTACTTC
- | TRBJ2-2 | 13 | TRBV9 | CASTRRVTGELFF | TGTGCCAGCACCCGCCGGGTGACCGGGGAGCTGTTTTTT
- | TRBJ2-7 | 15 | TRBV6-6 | CASSYGGGNNPEQYF | TGTGCCAGCAGTTACGGGGGGGGCAACAACCCGGAGCAGTACTTC
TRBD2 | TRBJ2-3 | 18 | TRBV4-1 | CASSQRATSGRAQDTQYF | TGCGCCAGCAGCCAACGGGCCACTAGCGGGAGGGCACAGGATACGCAGTATTTT
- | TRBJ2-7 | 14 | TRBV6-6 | CASSPGHFTYEQYF | TGTGCCAGCAGCCCGGGACACTTTACCTACGAGCAGTACTTC
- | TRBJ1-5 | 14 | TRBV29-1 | CSAIFAGGNQPQHF | TGCAGCGCTATCTTTGCGGGGGGGAATCAGCCCCAGCATTTT
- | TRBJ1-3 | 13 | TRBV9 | CASSASTVNTIYF | TGTGCCAGCAGCGCGTCGACAGTAAACACCATATATTTT
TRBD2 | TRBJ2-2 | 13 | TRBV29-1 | CSARGGLTGELFF | TGCAGCGCCCGGGGGGGGCTGACCGGGGAGCTGTTTTTT
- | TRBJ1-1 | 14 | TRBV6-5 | CASSYEGEGAEAFF | TGTGCCAGCAGTTACGAAGGGGAGGGGGCTGAAGCTTTCTTT
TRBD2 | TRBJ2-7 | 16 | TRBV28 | CASSIPRLAGAALRSF | TGTGCCAGCAGCATACCCCGGCTAGCGGGAGCGGCCCTTCGGAGCTTC
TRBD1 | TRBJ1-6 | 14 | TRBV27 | CASKPGTGGSPLHF | TGTGCCAGCAAACCCGGGACAGGGGGTTCACCCCTCCACTTT
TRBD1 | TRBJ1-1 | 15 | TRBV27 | CASSFGGQQNTEAFF | TGTGCCAGCAGTTTTGGGGGACAGCAGAACACTGAAGCTTTCTTT
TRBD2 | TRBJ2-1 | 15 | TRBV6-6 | CASSQEPSGNNEQFF | TGTGCCAGCAGCCAAGAGCCTAGCGGCAACAATGAGCAGTTCTTC
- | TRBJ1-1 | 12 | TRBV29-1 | CSVEAMNTEAFF | TGCAGCGTTGAGGCAATGAACACTGAAGCTTTCTTT
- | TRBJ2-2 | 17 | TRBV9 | CASSVGGRGTYTGELFF | TGTGCCAGCAGCGTAGGGGGTAGGGGGACGTACACCGGGGAGCTGTTTTTT
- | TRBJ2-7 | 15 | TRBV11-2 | CASSLGGPEPYEQYF | TGTGCCAGCAGCCTGGGGGGGCCCGAACCCTACGAGCAGTACTTC
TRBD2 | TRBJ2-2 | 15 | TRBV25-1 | CASSEKREYPGELFF | TGTGCCAGCAGTGAAAAGCGGGAGTACCCCGGGGAGCTGTTTTTT
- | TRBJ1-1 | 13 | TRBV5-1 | CASSLPGNTEAFF | TGCGCCAGCAGCTTGCCAGGGAACACTGAAGCTTTCTTT
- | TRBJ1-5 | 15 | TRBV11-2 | CASSSGTGYHQPQHF | TGTGCCAGCAGCTCTGGCACAGGGTACCATCAGCCCCAGCATTTT
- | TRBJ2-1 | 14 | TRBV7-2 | CASSLASVSNEQFF | TGTGCCAGCAGCTTAGCAAGCGTATCCAATGAGCAGTTCTTC